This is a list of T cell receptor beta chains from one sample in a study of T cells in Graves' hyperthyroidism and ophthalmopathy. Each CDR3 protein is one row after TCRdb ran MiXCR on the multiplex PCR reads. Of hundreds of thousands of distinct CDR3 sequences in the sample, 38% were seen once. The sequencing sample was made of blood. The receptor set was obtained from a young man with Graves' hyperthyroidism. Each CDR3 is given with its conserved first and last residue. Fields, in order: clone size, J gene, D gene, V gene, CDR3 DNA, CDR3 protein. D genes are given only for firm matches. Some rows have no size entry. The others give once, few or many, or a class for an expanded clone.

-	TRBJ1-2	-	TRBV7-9	TGTGCCGGCAGCGACCGGTGGGGCCGACTCTACACCTTC	CAGSDRWGRLYTF
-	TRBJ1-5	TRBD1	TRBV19	TGTGCCAGTGCAACAGGGGGGAATCAGCCCCAGCATTTT	CASATGGNQPQHF
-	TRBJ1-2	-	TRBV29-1	TGCAGCGTTGAAGGGTCCGACGGGACCGCAGGGTCTTTC	CSVEGSDGTAGSF
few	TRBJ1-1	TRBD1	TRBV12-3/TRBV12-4	TGTGCCAGCAGTGCCCCAGGGGGAGGGACTGAAGCTTTCTTT	CASSAPGGGTEAFF
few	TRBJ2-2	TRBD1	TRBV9	TGTGCCAGCAGCGTACACCCCGGGACAGGCCTATCCATGAACACCGGGGAGCTGTTTTTT	CASSVHPGTGLSMNTGELFF
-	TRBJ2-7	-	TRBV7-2	TGTGCCAGCAGCTTAGGTCCCGCTTACTACGAGCAGTACTTC	CASSLGPAYYEQYF
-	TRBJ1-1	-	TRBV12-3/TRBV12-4	TGTGCCAGCAGTTCCCCGGGACTGAACACTGAAGCTTTCTTT	CASSSPGLNTEAFF
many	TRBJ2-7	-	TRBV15	TGTGCCACCAGCAGAGATCGGGGCCTCGGGGACACGCAGCAGTACTTC	CATSRDRGLGDTQQYF
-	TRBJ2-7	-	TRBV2	TGTGCCAGCAGTTTGGGCAGGGGATCTTCAATCGCCTACGAGCAGTACTTC	CASSLGRGSSIAYEQYF
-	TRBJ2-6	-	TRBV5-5	TGTGCCGGCAGCTTGGGCATCTCTGGGGCCAACGTCCTGACTTTC	CAGSLGISGANVLTF
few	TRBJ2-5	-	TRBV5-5	TGTGCCAGCAGCTTGAGTGACGCGCTCCTCCAAGAGACCCAGTACTTC	CASSLSDALLQETQYF
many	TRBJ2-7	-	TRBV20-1	TGCAGTGCTGCAGACTGGGTCTACGAGCAGTACTTC	CSAADWVYEQYF
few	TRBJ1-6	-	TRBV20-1	TGCAGTGCTAGAGATAGGTGGGCCTCCGGATTGTCACCCCTCCACTTT	CSARDRWASGLSPLHF
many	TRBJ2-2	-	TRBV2	TGTGCCAGCAGCCGATTGGTACGGACGAACACCGGGGAGCTGTTTTTT	CASSRLVRTNTGELFF